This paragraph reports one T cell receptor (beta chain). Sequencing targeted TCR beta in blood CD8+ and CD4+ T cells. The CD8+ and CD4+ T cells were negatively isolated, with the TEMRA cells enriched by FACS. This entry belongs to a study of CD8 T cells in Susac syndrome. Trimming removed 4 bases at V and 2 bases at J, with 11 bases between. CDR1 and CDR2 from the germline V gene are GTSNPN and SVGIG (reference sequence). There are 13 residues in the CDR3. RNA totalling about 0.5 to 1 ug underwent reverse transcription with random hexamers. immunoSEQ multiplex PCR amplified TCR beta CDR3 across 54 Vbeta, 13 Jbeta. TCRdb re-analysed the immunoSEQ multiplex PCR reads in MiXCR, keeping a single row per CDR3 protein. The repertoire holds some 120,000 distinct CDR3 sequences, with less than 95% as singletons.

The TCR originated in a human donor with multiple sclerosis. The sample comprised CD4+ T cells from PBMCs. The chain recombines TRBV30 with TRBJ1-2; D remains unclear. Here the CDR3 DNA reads TGTGCCTGGATGAATCGTGGCAACTATGGCTACACCTTC. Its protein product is CAWMNRGNYGYTF. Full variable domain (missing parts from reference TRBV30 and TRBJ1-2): SQTIHQWPATLVQPVGSPLSLECTVEGTSNPNLYWYRQAAGRGLQLLFYSVGIGQISSEVPQNLSASRPQDRQFILSSKKLLLSDSGFYLCAWMNRGNYGYTFGSGTRLTVV.